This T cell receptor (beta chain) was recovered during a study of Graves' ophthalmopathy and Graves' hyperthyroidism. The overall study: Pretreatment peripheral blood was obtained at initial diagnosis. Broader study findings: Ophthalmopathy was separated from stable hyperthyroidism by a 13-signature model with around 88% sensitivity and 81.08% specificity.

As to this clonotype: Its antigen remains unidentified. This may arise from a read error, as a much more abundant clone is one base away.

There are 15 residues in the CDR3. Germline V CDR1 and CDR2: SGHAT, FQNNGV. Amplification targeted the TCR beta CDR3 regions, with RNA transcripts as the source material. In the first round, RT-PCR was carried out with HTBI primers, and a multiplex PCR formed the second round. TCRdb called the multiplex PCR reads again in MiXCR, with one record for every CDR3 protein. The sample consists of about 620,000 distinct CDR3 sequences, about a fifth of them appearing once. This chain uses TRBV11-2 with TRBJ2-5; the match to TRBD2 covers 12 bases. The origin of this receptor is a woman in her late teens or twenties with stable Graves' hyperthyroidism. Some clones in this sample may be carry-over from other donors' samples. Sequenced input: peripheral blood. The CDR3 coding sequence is TGTGCCAGCAGCTTTATGGCTAGCGGGGGGGAGACCAAGTACTTC. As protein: CASSFMASGGETKYF.